Each of the 27 T cell receptor beta chains below was sequenced from the same sample in a study of cytomegalovirus exposure and HLA in healthy donors. Sequenced by immunoSEQ multiplex PCR; TCRdb stores in-frame clones only, minus some. The sample carries about 110,000 clones, around 82% recorded once. The specimen sequenced was PBMCs. The source of these receptors is a young woman in good health and CMV-seronegative.

The chain combines TRBV30 with TRBJ1-2; 7 positions match TRBD1. Germline V lookup: CDR1 GTSNPN, CDR2 SVGIG (reference sequence). V shed 3 bases and J 5 bases; nucleotides not matched to a gene: 3. This CDR3 is 12 amino acids long. CDR3 coding DNA: TGTGCCTGGAGCACGACAGGGTATGGCTACACCTTC. This gives the protein CAWSTTGYGYTF.

V and J are TRBV9 and TRBJ2-5; 15 bases align to TRBD2. The CDR3 loop spans 17 amino acids. CDR1 is SGDLS and CDR2 is YYNGEE in the germline V gene. Losses at the gene ends were 3 bases for V and 3 bases for J; bases not matched to a gene: 6. The CDR3 DNA is TGTGCCAGCAGCGCCCATTGGACTAGCGGGGGGGAAGAGACCCAGTACTTC. It specifies CASSAHWTSGGEETQYF.

The chain is built from TRBV19 and TRBJ2-2; no clear D. This CDR3 has 14 amino acids. The germline V and J ends were trimmed by 4 bases and 1 base, with 7 bases remaining between them. The germline CDR1 and CDR2 sequences are LNHDA and SQIVND (reference sequence). The CDR3 DNA is TGTGCCAGTAGTACGGGTGGGAACACCGGGGAGCTGTTTTTT. This sequence encodes CASSTGGNTGELFF.

The chain carries TRBV14 and TRBJ1-4, with D unresolved. The CDR3 runs to 13 residues. The V and J ends lost 5 bases and 6 bases respectively, with 10 bases between them. Germline loops: CDR1 SGHDN, CDR2 FVKESK. CDR3: CASSTWSYEKLFF. CDR3 nucleotide sequence: TGTGCCAGCAGCACCTGGAGTTATGAAAAACTGTTTTTT. Supplemented by reference TRBV14 and TRBJ1-4, the full variable domain reads EAGVTQFPSHSVIEKGQTVTLRCDPISGHDNLYWYRRVMGKEIKFLLHFVKESKQDESGMPNNRFLAERTGGTYSTLKVQPAELEDSGVYFCASSTWSYEKLFFGSGTQLSVL.

V gene TRBV10-1 combines with J gene TRBJ1-1; 8 bases are shared with TRBD1. This CDR3 has 14 residues. Germline values: CDR1 WNHNN, CDR2 SYGVQD (reference sequence). J gave up 1 base and V 5 bases, and 3 bases lay outside the gene matches. CDR3 in DNA: TGCGCCAGCAGTTCTGGGACAGGGAACACTGAAGCTTTCTTT. Amino acids: CASSSGTGNTEAFF.

This clone has only one observation. The chain combines TRBV5-1 with TRBJ1-1; 11 bases line up with TRBD1. Germline CDR1 and CDR2: SGHRS and YFSETQ. V was pared by 0 bases and J by 1 base, with 2 bases of the junction left unmatched. This CDR3 region has 16 residues. The CDR3 here is CASSLGTGGENTEAFF. In nucleotides, the CDR3 is TGCGCCAGCAGCTTGGGGACAGGGGGCGAGAACACTGAAGCTTTCTTT.

This clone occurred a few times. The chain carries TRBV7-2 and TRBJ2-7, with D uncertain. The CDR3 extends over 14 amino acids. The V gene's germline CDR1 is SGHTA and CDR2 FQGNSA. Deletions cut 5 bases from V and 1 base from J, with 12 bases between. The CDR3 here is CASSPRRGSYEQYF. CDR3 DNA sequence: TGTGCCAGCAGCCCTAGGCGCGGATCCTACGAGCAGTACTTC.

The V gene is TRBV6-5, the J gene TRBJ2-7; 8 nucleotides align to TRBD1. The CDR3 consists of 15 residues. The junction had 13 bases not matched to a gene; V was cut back by 5 bases and J by 7 bases. CDR1 and CDR2 from the germline V gene are MNHEY and SVGAGI. The CDR3 reads CASSPRTGPPQEQYF. The CDR3 DNA reads TGTGCCAGCAGTCCCCGGACAGGGCCCCCTCAAGAGCAGTACTTC.

The chain has TRBV13 and TRBJ1-6; D is possibly TRBD1 (6 bases). CDR3 length: 16 residues. Germline CDR1 is PRHDT and CDR2 is FYEKMQ (reference sequence). The germline V and J ends were trimmed by 0 bases and 7 bases, with 13 bases remaining between them. CDR3 amino acids: CASSLGAGVGNSPLHF. The DNA for the CDR3 is TGTGCCAGCAGCTTAGGGGCAGGGGTTGGGAATTCACCCCTCCACTTT.

The chain links TRBV6-6 to TRBJ2-1, with TRBD2 as a possible D gene (5 bases). The CDR3 runs to 13 residues. From germline, CDR1 is MNHNY and CDR2 SVGAGI (reference sequence). The V gene lost 11 bases and the J gene lost 7 bases, with 18 bases spanning the gap. The CDR3 spells CALALSGTNEQFF. CDR3 bases: TGTGCCCTCGCACTTTCGGGAACGAATGAGCAGTTCTTC.

The chain recombines TRBV5-6 with TRBJ2-5, with TRBD1 matching 9 bases. CDR3 length equals 13 residues. Germline assignment: CDR1 SGHDT and CDR2 YYEEEE. The V segment lost 5 bases and the J segment 5 bases; nucleotides outside the gene matches: 4. CDR3 residues: CASSRTGVETQYF. CDR3 coding DNA: TGTGCCAGCAGTCGGACAGGGGTCGAGACCCAGTACTTC.

The rearrangement links TRBV28 to TRBJ1-1, with 9 bases identical to TRBD1. There are 17 residues in the CDR3. The germline V gene encodes CDR1 MDHEN and CDR2 SYDVKM. After removal of 2 bases from V and 3 bases from J, the junction contained 10 bases not matched to a gene. The CDR3 nucleotides are TGTGCCAGCAGTTTACTCACGAGGGACAGGGTTTACACTGAAGCTTTCTTT. Amino acids: CASSLLTRDRVYTEAFF. Complete variable domain (other parts from reference TRBV28 and TRBJ1-1): DVKVTQSSRYLVKRTGEKVFLECVQDMDHENMFWYRQDPGLGLRLIYFSYDVKMKEKGDIPEGYSVSREKKERFSLILESASTNQTSMYLCASSLLTRDRVYTEAFFGQGTRLTVV.

This clone was detected only a few times. This chain connects TRBV27 to TRBJ2-1; TRBD1 is a possible D gene (6 bases). Germline V gives CDR1 MNHEY, CDR2 SMNVEV (reference sequence). V was cut by 4 bases and J by 4 bases, with 14 bases left in between. There are 15 residues in the CDR3. The CDR3 protein is CASSSYRDKYNEQFF. The DNA for the CDR3 is TGTGCCAGCAGTTCTTACCGGGACAAATACAATGAGCAGTTCTTC.

The chain uses TRBV5-1 and TRBJ1-1; 7 bases are shared with TRBD1. The CDR3 has 12 residues. The germline gives CDR1 SGHRS, CDR2 YFSETQ. With 5 bases clipped from V and 9 bases from J, the junction kept 7 bases outside the gene matches. The CDR3 bases are TGCGCCAGCAGTTACGACAGGGCTCAAGCTTTCTTT. As protein: CASSYDRAQAFF.

The chain recombines TRBV5-1 with TRBJ2-7; D might be TRBD2 (5 bases). Germline loops: CDR1 SGHRS, CDR2 YFSETQ. The CDR3 is 15 residues long. The V end lost 4 bases, the J end lost 6 bases, and 20 bases lay between the germline ends. The CDR3 DNA follows: TGCGCCAGCAGCAAGACTACCGGGATCGGAGTCGAGCAGTACTTC. Translation: CASSKTTGIGVEQYF.

The rearrangement uses TRBV21-1 and TRBJ1-6; the table's D call of TRBD1 was not tested on the DNA. TRBV21-1 is a pseudogene. CDR3 length equals 18 residues. CDR3 coding DNA: TGTGCCAGCAGCTTAAGCCCAGGGCCGAGCTCCTATAATTCACCCCTCCACTTT. Translation: CASSLSPGPSSYNSPLHF.

The CDR3, as DNA: TGTGCCAGCAGCTTAGAGGTGGCGGGGGGGTTCTTCCGCGAGCAGTTCTTC. It translates to CASSLEVAGGFFREQFF. This chain connects TRBV7-6 to TRBJ2-1; 9 positions agree with TRBD2. Germline trimming cut 1 base from V and 10 bases from J; bases unmatched to any gene: 14. The CDR3 sequence is 17 residues long. The germline gives CDR1 SGHVS, CDR2 FNYEAQ.

V and J are TRBV27 and TRBJ2-7; TRBD1 matches at 7 bases. Germline V lookup: CDR1 MNHEY, CDR2 SMNVEV (reference sequence). CDR3 length equals 17 residues. The V segment lost 3 bases and the J segment 2 bases; nucleotides outside the gene matches: 13. The CDR3 loop reads CASSFPSQGDNTYEQYF. The CDR3 DNA sequence: TGTGCCAGCAGTTTCCCAAGTCAGGGGGACAATACCTACGAGCAGTACTTC.

V usage is TRBV9 and J usage is TRBJ1-6, with D possibly TRBD1 on 5 matching bases. The CDR3 loop spans 16 amino acids. Germline V gene lookup returns CDR1 SGDLS and CDR2 YYNGEE. Deletions cut 2 bases from V and 7 bases from J, with 16 bases between. The CDR3 sequence: CASSVSGTVGNSPLHF. CDR3 nucleotide sequence: TGTGCCAGCAGCGTCAGCGGGACGGTTGGGAATTCACCCCTCCACTTT.

The V and J genes are TRBV27 and TRBJ2-7; TRBD1 aligns across 8 bases. CDR1 is MNHEY and CDR2 is SMNVEV in the germline V gene (reference sequence). V lost 2 bases to trimming and J lost 0 bases; unmatched junction nucleotides: 3. The CDR3 is 15 residues long. CDR3 loop: CASSLQGATSYEQYF. In DNA, the CDR3 is TGTGCCAGCAGTTTACAGGGGGCAACCTCCTACGAGCAGTACTTC.

The chain is built from TRBV25-1 and TRBJ1-1; D not certain. The CDR3 has 16 residues. Deletions cut 6 bases from V and 0 bases from J, with 17 bases between. In germline, CDR1 is MGHDK, CDR2 SYGVNS. CDR3: CASSRGRAGMNTEAFF. CDR3 DNA sequence: TGTGCCAGCAGCCGTGGGAGGGCGGGGATGAACACTGAAGCTTTCTTT.

The chain recombines TRBV6-4 with TRBJ2-2; possibly TRBD2 for D (6 bases). The germline V gene has CDR1 MRHNA and CDR2 SNTAGT. Trimming removed 0 bases at V and 2 bases at J, with 10 bases between. The CDR3 contains 16 residues. CDR3 bases: TGTGCCAGCAGTGACTCTGGCGGGGTCAACACCGGGGAGCTGTTTTTT. This codes for CASSDSGGVNTGELFF.

CDR3 sequence: CASSHDWEGQETQYF. CDR3 bases: TGTGCCAGCAGCCACGACTGGGAGGGCCAAGAGACCCAGTACTTC. The genes are TRBV9 and TRBJ2-5, with 7 bases aligning to TRBD2. The CDR3 is 15 residues long. Germline trimming cut 4 bases from V and 1 base from J; bases unmatched to any gene: 7. CDR1 and CDR2 from the germline V gene are SGDLS and YYNGEE.

The genes are TRBV28 and TRBJ1-5, with D possibly being TRBD1 (5 bases). The CDR3 runs 14 residues. The V and J ends lost 1 base and 6 bases respectively, with 10 bases between them. Looked up from germline, CDR1 is MDHEN and CDR2 is SYDVKM. CDR3 coding DNA: TGTGCCAGCAGTTTATCGACAGTCAGTCAGCCCCAGCATTTT. Translated: CASSLSTVSQPQHF. The full variable domain, its missing parts supplied by reference TRBV28 and TRBJ1-5, is DVKVTQSSRYLVKRTGEKVFLECVQDMDHENMFWYRQDPGLGLRLIYFSYDVKMKEKGDIPEGYSVSREKKERFSLILESASTNQTSMYLCASSLSTVSQPQHFGDGTRLSIL.

This chain joins TRBV4-1 and TRBJ2-2; 13 bases are shared with TRBD2. The CDR3 loop spans 17 amino acids. With 8 bases clipped from V and 6 bases from J, the junction kept 12 bases outside the gene matches. CDR1 and CDR2 from the germline V gene are MGHRA and YSYEKL. The CDR3 DNA reads TGCGCCAGCTACCCCTCTCTAACTAGCGGGGGGGCCGGGGAGCTGTTTTTT. It specifies CASYPSLTSGGAGELFF.

V gene TRBV29-1 combines with J gene TRBJ2-1, with TRBD2 matching over 10 bases. J lost 6 bases, V lost 7 bases, and 6 bases had no gene match. This CDR3 has 13 residues. Germline V lookup: CDR1 SQVTM, CDR2 ANQGSEA. The CDR3 nucleotides read TGCAGCGCCTTACTAGCGGGGCGCAATGAGCAGTTCTTC. It is translated as CSALLAGRNEQFF.

This clone has a handful of counts. The V and J genes are TRBV9 and TRBJ2-3, with 12 bases lining up with TRBD2. This CDR3 region has 15 residues. Germline lookup yields CDR1 SGDLS and CDR2 YYNGEE. The J segment lost 2 bases and the V segment lost 4 bases, leaving 2 bases of the junction unmatched. The CDR3 sequence: CASSPSGGATDTQYF. The CDR3 DNA reads as TGTGCCAGCAGCCCTAGCGGGGGGGCCACAGATACGCAGTATTTT.